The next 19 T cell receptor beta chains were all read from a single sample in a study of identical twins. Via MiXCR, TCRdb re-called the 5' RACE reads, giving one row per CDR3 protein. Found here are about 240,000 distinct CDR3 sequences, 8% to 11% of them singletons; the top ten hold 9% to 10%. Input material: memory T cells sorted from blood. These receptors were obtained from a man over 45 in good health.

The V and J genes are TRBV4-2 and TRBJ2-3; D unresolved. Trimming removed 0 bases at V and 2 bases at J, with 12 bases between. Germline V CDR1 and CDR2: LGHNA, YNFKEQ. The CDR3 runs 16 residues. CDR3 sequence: CASSQDSQQSTDTQYF. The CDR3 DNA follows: TGTGCCAGCAGCCAAGACAGCCAGCAATCCACAGATACGCAGTATTTT.

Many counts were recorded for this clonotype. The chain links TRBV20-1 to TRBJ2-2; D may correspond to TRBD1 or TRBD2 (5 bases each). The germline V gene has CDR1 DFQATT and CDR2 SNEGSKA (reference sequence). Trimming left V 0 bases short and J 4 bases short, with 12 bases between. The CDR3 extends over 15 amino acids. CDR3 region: CSARDQRDVTGELFF. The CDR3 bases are TGCAGTGCTAGAGATCAAAGGGACGTCACCGGGGAGCTGTTTTTT.

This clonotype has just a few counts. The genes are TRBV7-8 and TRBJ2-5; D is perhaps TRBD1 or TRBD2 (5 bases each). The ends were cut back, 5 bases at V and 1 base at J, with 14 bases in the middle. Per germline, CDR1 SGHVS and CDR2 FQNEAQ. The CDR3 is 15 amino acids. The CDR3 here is CASSNQPGTQETQYF. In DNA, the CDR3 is TGTGCCAGCAGCAACCAACCAGGGACCCAAGAGACCCAGTACTTC.

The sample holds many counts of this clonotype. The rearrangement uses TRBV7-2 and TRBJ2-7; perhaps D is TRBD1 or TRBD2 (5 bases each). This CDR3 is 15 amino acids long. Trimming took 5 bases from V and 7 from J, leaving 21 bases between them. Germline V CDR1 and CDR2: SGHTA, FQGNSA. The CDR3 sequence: CASSTKGRAVGEQYF. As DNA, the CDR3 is TGTGCCAGCAGCACCAAGGGACGAGCGGTTGGAGAGCAGTACTTC. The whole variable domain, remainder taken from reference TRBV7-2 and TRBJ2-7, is GAGVSQSPSNKVTEKGKDVELRCDPISGHTALYWYRQSLGQGLEFLIYFQGNSAPDKSGLPSDRFSAERTGGSVSTLTIQRTQQEDSAVYLCASSTKGRAVGEQYFGPGTRLTVT.

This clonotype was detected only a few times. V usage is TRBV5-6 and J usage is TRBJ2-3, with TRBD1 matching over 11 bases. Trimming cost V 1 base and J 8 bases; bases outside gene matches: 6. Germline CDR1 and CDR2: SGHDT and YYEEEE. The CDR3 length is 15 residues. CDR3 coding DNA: TGTGCCAGCAGCTTGAAGGGACAGGGGGGAGTTACGCAGTATTTT. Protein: CASSLKGQGGVTQYF.

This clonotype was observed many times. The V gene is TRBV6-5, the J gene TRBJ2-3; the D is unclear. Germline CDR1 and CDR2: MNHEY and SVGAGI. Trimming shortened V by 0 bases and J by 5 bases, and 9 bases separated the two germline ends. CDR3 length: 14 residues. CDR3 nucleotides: TGTGCCAGCAGTTACTCGAGTCGGATAGATACGCAGTATTTT. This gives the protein CASSYSSRIDTQYF.

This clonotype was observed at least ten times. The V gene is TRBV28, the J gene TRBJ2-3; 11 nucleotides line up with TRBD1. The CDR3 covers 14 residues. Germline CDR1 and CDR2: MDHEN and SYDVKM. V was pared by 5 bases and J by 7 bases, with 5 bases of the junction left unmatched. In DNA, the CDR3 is TGTGCCAGCAGTCCAGGACAGGGGGCGCATACGCAGTATTTT. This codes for CASSPGQGAHTQYF. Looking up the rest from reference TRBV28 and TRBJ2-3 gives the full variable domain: DVKVTQSSRYLVKRTGEKVFLECVQDMDHENMFWYRQDPGLGLRLIYFSYDVKMKEKGDIPEGYSVSREKKERFSLILESASTNQTSMYLCASSPGQGAHTQYFGPGTRLTVL.

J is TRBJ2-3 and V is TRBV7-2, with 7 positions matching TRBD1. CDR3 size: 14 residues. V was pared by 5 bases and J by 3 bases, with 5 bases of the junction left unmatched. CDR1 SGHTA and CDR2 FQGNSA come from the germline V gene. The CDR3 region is CASSLSRGTDTQYF. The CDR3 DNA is TGTGCCAGCAGCCTAAGCAGGGGGACAGATACGCAGTATTTT.

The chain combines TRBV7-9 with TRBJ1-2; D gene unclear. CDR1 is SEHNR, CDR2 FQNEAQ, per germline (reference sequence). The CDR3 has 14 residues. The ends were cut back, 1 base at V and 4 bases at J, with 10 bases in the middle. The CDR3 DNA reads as TGTGCCAGCAGCTTAGGGGGAGTGGGCTATGGCTACACCTTC. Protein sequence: CASSLGGVGYGYTF.

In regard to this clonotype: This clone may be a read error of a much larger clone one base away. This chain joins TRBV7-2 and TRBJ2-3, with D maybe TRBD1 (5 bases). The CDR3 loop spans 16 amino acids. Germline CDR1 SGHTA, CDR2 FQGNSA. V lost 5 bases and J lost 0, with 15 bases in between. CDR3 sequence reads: CASSRGRASSTDTQYF. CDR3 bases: TGTGCCAGCAGCCGCGGCAGGGCCTCTAGCACAGATACGCAGTATTTT.

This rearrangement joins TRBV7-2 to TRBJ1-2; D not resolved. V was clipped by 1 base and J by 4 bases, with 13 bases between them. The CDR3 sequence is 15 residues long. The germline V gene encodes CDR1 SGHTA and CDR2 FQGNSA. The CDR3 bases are TGTGCCAGCAGCTTAGGGCCCGAGACGCTCTATGGCTACACCTTC. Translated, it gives CASSLGPETLYGYTF.

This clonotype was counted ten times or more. The CDR3 region has the DNA TGCAGTGCTAGGGGCCAGGGATCTGAAGCTTTCTTT. Encoded protein: CSARGQGSEAFF. J is TRBJ1-1 and V is TRBV20-1; TRBD1 might be the D (5 bases). Germline values: CDR1 DFQATT, CDR2 SNEGSKA (reference sequence). The CDR3 spans 12 residues. V shed 3 bases and J shed 6 bases, with 11 bases lying between them.

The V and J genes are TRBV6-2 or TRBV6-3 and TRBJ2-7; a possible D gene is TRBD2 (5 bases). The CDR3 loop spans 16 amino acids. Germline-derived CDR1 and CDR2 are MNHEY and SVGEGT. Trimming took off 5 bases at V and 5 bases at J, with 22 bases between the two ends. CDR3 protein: CASSQILAGKADEQYF. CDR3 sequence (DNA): TGTGCCAGCAGTCAAATTCTAGCCGGGAAAGCGGACGAGCAGTACTTC.

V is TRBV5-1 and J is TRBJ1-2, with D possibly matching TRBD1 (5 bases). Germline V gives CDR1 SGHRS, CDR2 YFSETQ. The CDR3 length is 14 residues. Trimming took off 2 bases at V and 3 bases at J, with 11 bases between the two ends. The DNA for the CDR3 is TGCGCCAGCAGCTTCCTTGGGGCAGACTATGGCTACACCTTC. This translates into CASSFLGADYGYTF. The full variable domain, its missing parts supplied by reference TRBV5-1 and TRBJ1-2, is KAGVTQTPRYLIKTRGQQVTLSCSPISGHRSVSWYQQTPGQGLQFLFEYFSETQRNKGNFPGRFSGRQFSNSRSEMNVSTLELGDSALYLCASSFLGADYGYTFGSGTRLTVV.

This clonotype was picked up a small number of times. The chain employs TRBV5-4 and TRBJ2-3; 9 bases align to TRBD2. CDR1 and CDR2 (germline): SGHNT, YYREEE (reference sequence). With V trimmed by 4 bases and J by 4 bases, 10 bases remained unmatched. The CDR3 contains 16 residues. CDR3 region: CASSRYSGGRADTQYF. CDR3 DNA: TGTGCCAGCAGCCGTTATAGCGGGGGTAGGGCAGATACGCAGTATTTT.

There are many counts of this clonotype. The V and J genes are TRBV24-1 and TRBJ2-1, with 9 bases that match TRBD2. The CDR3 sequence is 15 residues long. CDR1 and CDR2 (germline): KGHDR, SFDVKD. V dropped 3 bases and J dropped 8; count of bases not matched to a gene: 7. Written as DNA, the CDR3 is TGTGCCACCAGTGATAGGCGGGGGGGGCTCCATGAGCAGTTCTTC. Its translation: CATSDRRGGLHEQFF.

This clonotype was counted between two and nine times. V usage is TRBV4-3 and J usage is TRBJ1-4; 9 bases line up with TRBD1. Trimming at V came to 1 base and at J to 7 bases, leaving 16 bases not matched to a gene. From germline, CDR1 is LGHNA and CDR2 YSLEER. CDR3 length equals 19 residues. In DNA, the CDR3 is TGCGCCAGCAGCCAAGTGATTGAGGGGACAGGGCGGTTAGGTGAAAAACTGTTTTTT. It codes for CASSQVIEGTGRLGEKLFF.

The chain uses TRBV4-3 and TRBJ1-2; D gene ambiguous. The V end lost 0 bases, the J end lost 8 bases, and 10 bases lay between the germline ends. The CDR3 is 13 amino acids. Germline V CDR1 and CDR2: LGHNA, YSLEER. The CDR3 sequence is CASSQDRRIGYTF. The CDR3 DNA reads TGCGCCAGCAGCCAAGATCGCCGAATCGGCTACACCTTC.

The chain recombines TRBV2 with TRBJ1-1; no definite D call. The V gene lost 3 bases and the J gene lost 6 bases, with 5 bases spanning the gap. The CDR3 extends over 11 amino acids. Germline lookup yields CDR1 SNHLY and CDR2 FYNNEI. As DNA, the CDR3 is TGTGCCAGCAGTGAGATCTCTGAAGCTTTCTTT. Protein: CASSEISEAFF. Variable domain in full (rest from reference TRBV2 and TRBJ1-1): EPEVTQTPSHQVTQMGQEVILRCVPISNHLYFYWYRQILGQKVEFLVSFYNNEISEKSEIFDDQFSVERPDGSNFTLKIRSTKLEDSAMYFCASSEISEAFFGQGTRLTVV.